This record concerns one T cell receptor beta chain sequence. The target antigen is unknown. Each cDNA molecule carried a unique molecular identifier. Each CDR3 protein is one row after TCRdb ran MiXCR on the 5' RACE reads. The sample yields 55,000 to 75,000 distinct CDR3 sequences, approximately 11% seen once. These data are taken from a study of early T cells in non-severe SARS-CoV-2 infection. Across the study: Chains were unpaired, as sequencing was done on bulk RNA from unsorted whole blood. Study observations and caveats: Private and CD4 specificities were missed by VDJdb matching, skewed to anti-spike CD8.

This CDR3 spans 15 amino acids. V was trimmed by 4 bases and J by 4 bases, leaving 17 bases between them. CDR1 SGHRS and CDR2 YFSETQ come from the germline V gene. The genes are TRBV5-1 and TRBJ1-2, with D uncertain. This TCR was sampled from an adult who was a healthcare worker with PCR-confirmed SARS-CoV-2 infection or an uninfected control (not recorded which). The sequences come from whole blood, collected at baseline. The CDR3 DNA sequence: TGCGCCAGCAGCCTGGGTGGATCGGCAACCTATGGCTACACCTTC. As protein: CASSLGGSATYGYTF. Supplemented by reference TRBV5-1 and TRBJ1-2, the full variable domain reads KAGVTQTPRYLIKTRGQQVTLSCSPISGHRSVSWYQQTPGQGLQFLFEYFSETQRNKGNFPGRFSGRQFSNSRSEMNVSTLELGDSALYLCASSLGGSATYGYTFGSGTRLTVV.